The TCR beta chain under discussion was sequenced for a study of blood T cell repertoires in COVID-19. J gave up 4 bases and V 3 bases, and 3 bases lay outside the gene matches. The CDR3 sequence is 13 residues long. Germline V gives CDR1 SGHRS, CDR2 YFSETQ. The data were produced by immunoSEQ multiplex PCR, yet TCRdb's version contains in-frame clones alone and is incomplete. The profile shows approximately 210,000 clones, about 84% of them singletons. Adults between about 18 and 95 years of age took part from some 25 US areas. The receptor was isolated from a man aged 30-40 years with acute COVID-19. The sequenced sample was PBMCs or T cells enriched from blood (not recorded which). The chain uses TRBV5-1 and TRBJ2-7; the match to TRBD1 covers 8 bases. In DNA, the CDR3 is TGCGCCAGCAGCTGGGGACAGGCTTACGAGCAGTACTTC. Amino acids: CASSWGQAYEQYF.